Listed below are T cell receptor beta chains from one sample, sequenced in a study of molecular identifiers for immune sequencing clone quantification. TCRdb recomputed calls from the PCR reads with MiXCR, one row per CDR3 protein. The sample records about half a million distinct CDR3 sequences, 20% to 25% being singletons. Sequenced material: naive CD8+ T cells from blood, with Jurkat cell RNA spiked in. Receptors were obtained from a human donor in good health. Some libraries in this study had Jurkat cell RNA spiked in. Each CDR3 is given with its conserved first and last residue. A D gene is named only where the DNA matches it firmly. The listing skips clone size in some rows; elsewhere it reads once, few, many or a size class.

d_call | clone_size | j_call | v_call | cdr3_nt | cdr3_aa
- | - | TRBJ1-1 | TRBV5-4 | TGTGCCAGCAGGCGGTGGGGGGCATCCCCTGAAGCTTTCTTT | CASRRWGASPEAFF
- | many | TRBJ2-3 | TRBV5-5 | TGTGCCAGCAGCTCACAAAGACAGAGATCCACAGATACGCAGTATTTT | CASSSQRQRSTDTQYF
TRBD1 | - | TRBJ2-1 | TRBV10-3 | TGTGCCATCGGATTCCAGGGGGTTCTAAATGAGCAGTTCTTC | CAIGFQGVLNEQFF
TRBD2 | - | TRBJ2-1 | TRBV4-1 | TGCGCCAGCAGCCAAGGGACTAGCGGGAACTACAATGAGCAGTTCTTC | CASSQGTSGNYNEQFF
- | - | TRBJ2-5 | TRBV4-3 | TGCGCCAGCAGCCAAGATCGAGGAACCGGGACGTTGACATTC | CASSQDRGTGTLTF
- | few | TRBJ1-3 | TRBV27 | TGTGCCAGCAGTTTATCGGCTGGAAACACCATATATTTT | CASSLSAGNTIYF
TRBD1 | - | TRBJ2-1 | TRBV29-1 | TGCGGCGTTGAAAGAGGGACAGGGTATTACGATGAGCAGTTCTTC | CGVERGTGYYDEQFF
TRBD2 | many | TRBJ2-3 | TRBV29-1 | TGCAGCGTTGAATACAGTACGGGAGGAAGCACAGATACGCAGTATTTT | CSVEYSTGGSTDTQYF
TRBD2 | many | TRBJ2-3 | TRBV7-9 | TGTGCCAATCAGGCAGGGACTAACACAGATACGCAGTATTTT | CANQAGTNTDTQYF
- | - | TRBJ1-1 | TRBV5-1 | TGCGCCAGCAGCTACAGTCTGAACACTGAAACTTTCTTT | CASSYSLNTETFF
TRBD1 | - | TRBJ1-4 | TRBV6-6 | TGTGCCAGCACCACGGGGACAGTTAATGAAAAGCTGTTTTTT | CASTTGTVNEKLFF
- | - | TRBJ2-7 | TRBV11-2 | TGTGCCTGCAGCTTAGGATTCAACGAGCAGTACTTC | CACSLGFNEQYF
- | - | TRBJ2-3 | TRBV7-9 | TGTGCCAGCAGCTTAGTAGGTAGCGCGAGTACTAGCACAGATACGCAGTATTTT | CASSLVGSASTSTDTQYF
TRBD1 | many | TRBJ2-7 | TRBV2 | TGTGCCAGCAGTGAAGCCCCCGGGACAGCTCTCTACGAGCAGTACTTC | CASSEAPGTALYEQYF
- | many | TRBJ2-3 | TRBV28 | TGTGCCAGCAAAGTTGTCGAGGGGATAGGGGCAGGCTTAAGCACAGATACGCAGTATTTT | CASKVVEGIGAGLSTDTQYF
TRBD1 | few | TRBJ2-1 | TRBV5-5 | TGTGCCAGCAGCCCAGGGGCAGGGGGACGATTAGGGCAGTTCTTC | CASSPGAGGRLGQFF
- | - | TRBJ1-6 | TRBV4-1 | TGCGCCAGCAGCCAAACCGATCCCGGGACATTTAATTCACCCCTCCACTTT | CASSQTDPGTFNSPLHF
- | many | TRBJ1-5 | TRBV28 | TGTGCCAGCAGTTTAAATGCAGGCTATCAGCCCCAGCATTTT | CASSLNAGYQPQHF
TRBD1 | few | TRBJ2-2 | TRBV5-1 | TGCGCCAGCAGCTTGGCTCTGACAGGGAATTCAATCGGGGAGCTGTTTTTT | CASSLALTGNSIGELFF
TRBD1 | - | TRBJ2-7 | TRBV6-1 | TGTGCCAGCAGTGAAGGAAATTACAGGGGCTACGAGCAGTACTTC | CASSEGNYRGYEQYF
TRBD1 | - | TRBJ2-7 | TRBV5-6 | TGTGCCAGCAGCTGGACAGGGGTTATCGACGAGCAGTACTTC | CASSWTGVIDEQYF
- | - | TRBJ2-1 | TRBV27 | TGTGCCAGCAGCCCGACCGGGACACCAAGCTCCTACAATGAGCAGTTCTTC | CASSPTGTPSSYNEQFF
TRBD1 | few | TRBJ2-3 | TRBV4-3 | TGCGCCAGCAGCCAAGATGTGGGACAGGGGGCAAGCACAGATACGCAGTATTTT | CASSQDVGQGASTDTQYF
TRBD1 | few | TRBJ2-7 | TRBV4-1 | TGCGCCAGCAGCCATACCGACAGGGCTCACGAGCAGTACTTC | CASSHTDRAHEQYF
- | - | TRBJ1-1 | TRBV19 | TGTGCCAGTGGTATAGAAGTGAACACTGAAGCTTTCTTT | CASGIEVNTEAFF
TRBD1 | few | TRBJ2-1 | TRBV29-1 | TGCAGCGTTGAGCCGAGCAGGGGGTCCTCAACCTTGGGCGATGAGCAGTTCTTC | CSVEPSRGSSTLGDEQFF
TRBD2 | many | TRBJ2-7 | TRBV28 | TGTGCCAGCAGTCTAGCGGGAGTAGACGAGCAGTACTTC | CASSLAGVDEQYF
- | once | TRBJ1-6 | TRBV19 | TGTGCCAGTAGTATAGGACAGAGGAGCTATAATTCACCCCTCCACTTT | CASSIGQRSYNSPLHF
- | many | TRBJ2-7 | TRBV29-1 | TGCAGCGCGGTAGAGGGTGGCGAGCAGTACTTC | CSAVEGGEQYF
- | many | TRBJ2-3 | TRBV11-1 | TGTGCCAGCAGCCCCCTGGCCGATACGCAGTATTTT | CASSPLADTQYF
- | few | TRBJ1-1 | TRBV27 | TGTGCCAGCTCAATGGGGACTAGGGGATTGTTGACTGAAGCTTTCTTT | CASSMGTRGLLTEAFF
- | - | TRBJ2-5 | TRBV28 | TGTGCCAGCAGTTCCGGGACCTGGGAGACCCAGCACTTC | CASSSGTWETQHF
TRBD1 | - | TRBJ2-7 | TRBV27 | TGTGCCAGCAGTTTCGTGGGACAGGGGGCCGGAGAGCAGTACTTC | CASSFVGQGAGEQYF
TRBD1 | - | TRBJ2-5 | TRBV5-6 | TGTGCCAGCGGAGGAAAGACAGGGGGCAGTGAGACCCAGTACTTC | CASGGKTGGSETQYF
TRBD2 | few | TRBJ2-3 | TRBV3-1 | TGTGCCAGCAGCCAAGCGGGCGGGGGGCCCTCTTTGGATACGCAGTATTTT | CASSQAGGGPSLDTQYF
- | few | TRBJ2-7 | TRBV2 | TGTGCCAGCAGTGAAATTTTATCCTACGAGCAGTACTTC | CASSEILSYEQYF
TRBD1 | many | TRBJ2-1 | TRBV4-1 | TGCGCCAGCAGCCAAGGGGTGCCGGGACAGGTCTACAATGAGCAGTTCTTC | CASSQGVPGQVYNEQFF
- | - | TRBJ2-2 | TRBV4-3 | TGCGCCAGCAGCCAAGGAGCCCCTTCAGCGAACACCGGGGAGCTGTTTTTT | CASSQGAPSANTGELFF
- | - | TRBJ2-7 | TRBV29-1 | TGCAGCGTTGAAGAAGGTAGCTCCTACGAGCAGTACTTC | CSVEEGSSYEQYF
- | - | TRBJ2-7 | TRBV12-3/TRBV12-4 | TGTGCCAGCAGGAGGGGGGCAGGCCCTCTCGACGAGCAGTACTTC | CASRRGAGPLDEQYF
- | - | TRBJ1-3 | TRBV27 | TGTGCCAGCAGTCCCGACAGTAGGATGCTATCTTCTGGAAACACCATATATTTT | CASSPDSRMLSSGNTIYF
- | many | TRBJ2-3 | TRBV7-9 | TGTGCCAGCAGCCTGCCACTCCGCTTAGGCACAGATACGCAGTATTTT | CASSLPLRLGTDTQYF
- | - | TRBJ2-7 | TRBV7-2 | TGTGCCAGCAGCTTACCCCCCGGAGGCAGGGTCTCCTACGAGCAGTACTTC | CASSLPPGGRVSYEQYF
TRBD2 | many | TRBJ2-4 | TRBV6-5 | TGTGCCAGCAGTTACTCGGCGGGGGGGCCATGGGGAAACATTCAGTACTTC | CASSYSAGGPWGNIQYF
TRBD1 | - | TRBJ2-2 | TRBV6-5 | TGTGCCAGCAGTTACGGTCAGGGGGCAGGTGGGGAGCTGTTTTTT | CASSYGQGAGGELFF
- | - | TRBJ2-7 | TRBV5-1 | TGCGCCAGCACCGAAGGTGGAGGCTCCGAGCAGCACTTC | CASTEGGGSEQHF
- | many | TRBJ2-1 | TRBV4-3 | TGCGCCAGCAGCCAAGAGTTTCCGTGGAATGAGCAGTTCTTC | CASSQEFPWNEQFF
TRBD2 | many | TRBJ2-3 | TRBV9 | TGTGCCAGCAGCTCGCTAGCGGGAGGGACCTCCTCCACAGATACGCAGTATTTT | CASSSLAGGTSSTDTQYF
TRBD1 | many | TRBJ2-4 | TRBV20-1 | TGCAGTGCTAGAGGACCGGGACAGGGGGCGGAGGCCAAAAACATTCAGTACTTC | CSARGPGQGAEAKNIQYF
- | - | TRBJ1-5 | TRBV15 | TGTGCCACCAGCGTACCAGGGGCTGCACAGCCCCGGCATTTT | CATSVPGAAQPRHF
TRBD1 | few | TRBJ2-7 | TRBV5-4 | TGTGCCAGCAGCCTATGGACAGGCGGCTACGAGCAGTACTTC | CASSLWTGGYEQYF